The 25 T cell receptor beta chains in this list originate from one sample, sequenced in a study of post-analysis software for immune sequencing data. Regarding the study as a whole: Patients showed TRBV5-6, TRBV5-1 and TRBV20-1 among several TRBV segments more frequent than in controls.

The antigens of these receptors remain unknown. TCR beta cDNA libraries had unique molecular identifiers. One entry per CDR3 protein results from TCRdb running MiXCR on the PCR reads. Of 600,000 to 700,000 distinct CDR3 sequences listed, more than 50% are singletons. The sequenced material came from blood. All receptors derive from a girl aged 2-15 years with multiple sclerosis.

The rearrangement joins TRBV5-1 to TRBJ2-1, with D possibly being TRBD2 (5 bases). Germline V CDR1 and CDR2: SGHRS, YFSETQ. The V gene lost 3 bases and the J gene lost 0 bases, with 16 bases spanning the gap. The CDR3 extends over 17 amino acids. DNA of the CDR3: TGCGCCAGCAGCTCAGTTGGCGGGCATAGCTCCTACAATGAGCAGTTCTTC. Protein product: CASSSVGGHSSYNEQFF. Drawing the rest from reference TRBV5-1 and TRBJ2-1, the complete variable domain is KAGVTQTPRYLIKTRGQQVTLSCSPISGHRSVSWYQQTPGQGLQFLFEYFSETQRNKGNFPGRFSGRQFSNSRSEMNVSTLELGDSALYLCASSSVGGHSSYNEQFFGPGTRLTVL.

This chain connects TRBV27 to TRBJ2-1, with D possibly called TRBD1 or TRBD2 (5 bases each). The CDR3 contains 15 residues. The germline V gene encodes CDR1 MNHEY and CDR2 SMNVEV (reference sequence). V lost 5 bases, J lost 3 bases, and 14 bases lay in between. The CDR3 DNA reads TGTGCCAGCAGTGTGACTTGGGGGTTCTACAATGAGCAGTTCTTC. Protein: CASSVTWGFYNEQFF.

This clonotype was detected only a few times. V is TRBV29-1 and J is TRBJ2-4, with D possibly called TRBD1 or TRBD2 (5 bases each). Germline-derived CDR1 and CDR2 are SQVTM and ANQGSEA. The CDR3 spans 13 residues. Deletions cut 4 bases from V and 1 base from J, with 8 bases between. CDR3 loop: CSVGEGAKNIQYF. In DNA form, the CDR3 reads TGCAGCGTTGGTGAGGGGGCCAAAAACATTCAGTACTTC.

The chain has TRBV29-1 and TRBJ2-1, with 7 bases that match TRBD2. Germline CDR1 is SQVTM and CDR2 is ANQGSEA. The CDR3 covers 17 residues. After removal of 3 bases from V and 0 bases from J, the junction contained 11 bases not matched to a gene. The CDR3 DNA reads as TGCAGCGTTGACCCTAGCGGATTCCTGGGCTCCTACAATGAGCAGTTCTTC. Amino acids: CSVDPSGFLGSYNEQFF.

The chain couples TRBV4-2 to TRBJ2-1, with 12 bases that match TRBD2. The J call may not be correct, given that the DNA end is closer to TRBJ2-7. This CDR3 is built from 15 residues. Germline V gene sequence: CDR1 LGHNA, CDR2 YNFKEQ. CDR3 sequence (DNA): TGTGCCAGCAGCCATCGACTAGCGGGAGAATACGAGCAGTACTTC. This gives the protein CASSHRLAGEYEQYF.

This clonotype has just one count. J is TRBJ2-7 and V is TRBV4-2; D remains unclear. With 0 bases removed from V and 3 bases from J, the gap between germline ends came to 6 bases. This CDR3 is built from 13 residues. Germline values: CDR1 LGHNA, CDR2 YNFKEQ. CDR3 DNA: TGTGCCAGCAGCCAAGAAGTTTTCTACGAGCAGTACTTC. Its translation: CASSQEVFYEQYF.

This chain joins TRBV5-5 and TRBJ2-7, with 9 bases that match TRBD2. V lost 4 bases and J lost 3; bases outside the gene matches: 5. This CDR3 contains 14 residues. From germline, CDR1 is SGHKS and CDR2 YYEKEE (reference sequence). CDR3 residues: CASSPRTSDYEQYF. The CDR3 DNA is TGTGCCAGCAGCCCGCGGACTAGCGACTACGAGCAGTACTTC.

The J gene is TRBJ2-7, the V gene TRBV4-3; 8 bases map to TRBD2. The J call is in doubt because the DNA end fits TRBJ2-5 better. Per the germline V gene, CDR1 is LGHNA and CDR2 is YSLEER. CDR3 size: 17 residues. CDR3 loop: CASSPTKRLAIGETQYF. The CDR3 nucleotides read TGCGCCAGCAGCCCGACCAAGAGACTAGCGATAGGAGAGACCCAGTACTTC.

The chain recombines TRBV12-3 or TRBV12-4 with TRBJ2-1, with a possible D match to TRBD2 (6 bases). Trimming took 6 bases from V and 8 from J, leaving 20 bases between them. The CDR3 is made up of 15 amino acids. CDR3 protein: CASRLRDGTFDEQFF. CDR3 bases: TGTGCCAGCAGACTAAGAGACGGGACTTTTGATGAGCAGTTCTTC.

The chain carries TRBV12-3 or TRBV12-4 and TRBJ1-2, with D unclear. Between the trimmed V and J ends, which lost 5 bases and 5 bases, there was a span of 12 bases. CDR3 length equals 13 residues. The CDR3 sequence is CASSPSTDYGYTF. The CDR3 bases are TGTGCCAGCAGTCCGTCGACCGATTATGGCTACACCTTC.

CDR3 coding DNA: TGCAGTGCTAGACACTCCCTCGACAGGGAATCACGGATGGGGGAGGGAGATAGCAATCAGCCCCAGCATTTT. Protein: CSARHSLDRESRMGEGDSNQPQHF. The chain uses TRBV20-1 and TRBJ1-5; 7 nucleotides line up with TRBD1. The J segment lost 0 bases and the V segment lost 2 bases, leaving 31 bases of the junction unmatched. Germline V gene lookup returns CDR1 DFQATT and CDR2 SNEGSKA (reference sequence). The CDR3 runs to 24 residues.

This clonotype was recorded a few times. This CDR3 reads CSARRRPNGYTF. Written as DNA, the CDR3 is TGCAGTGCAAGAAGGAGGCCCAATGGCTACACCTTC. This chain links TRBV20-1 with TRBJ1-2; D is unclear. CDR3 length: 12 amino acids. V was clipped by 6 bases and J by 6 bases, with 14 bases between them. Germline CDR1 and CDR2: DFQATT and SNEGSKA (reference sequence).

The sample holds a few counts of this clonotype. The chain links TRBV5-1 to TRBJ2-3; a weak D match, TRBD2 (6 bases). Germline CDR1 SGHRS, CDR2 YFSETQ. The ends were cut back, 1 base at V and 2 bases at J, with 11 bases in the middle. This CDR3 contains 15 residues. CDR3 loop: CASSLKLAVTDTQYF. The DNA for the CDR3 is TGCGCCAGCAGCTTGAAACTAGCCGTCACAGATACGCAGTATTTT.

The chain has TRBV5-5 and TRBJ1-2, with D tentatively TRBD1 (5 bases). The germline V gene encodes CDR1 SGHKS and CDR2 YYEKEE (reference sequence). V shed 4 bases and J shed 5 bases, with 15 bases lying between them. This CDR3 is built from 14 residues. The CDR3 DNA sequence: TGTGCCAGCAGCCCACAGGCAGGGACGTATGGCTACACCTTC. Translating it yields CASSPQAGTYGYTF.

This clonotype occurred a few times. V usage is TRBV29-1 and J usage is TRBJ2-3, with a weak D call TRBD1 (6 bases). The ends were cut back, 2 bases at V and 0 bases at J, with 15 bases in the middle. Germline-derived CDR1 and CDR2 are SQVTM and ANQGSEA. The CDR3 runs 16 residues. The DNA of the CDR3 is TGCAGCGTTGAACCGGTCAGGACAGAGAGCACAGATACGCAGTATTTT. This gives the protein CSVEPVRTESTDTQYF.

The chain has TRBV7-9 and TRBJ2-1; unclear D gene. Trimming left V 5 bases short and J 9 bases short, with 14 bases between. Germline V lookup: CDR1 SEHNR, CDR2 FQNEAQ (reference sequence). The CDR3 has 13 residues. The CDR3 loop is CASSTRVLSEQFF. The CDR3 nucleotides are TGTGCCAGCAGCACGAGAGTGTTGAGTGAGCAGTTCTTC.

This clonotype has a handful of counts. The rearrangement uses TRBV20-1 and TRBJ2-5; 11 bases match TRBD2. CDR1 is DFQATT, CDR2 SNEGSKA, per germline (reference sequence). J gave up 1 base and V 0 bases, and 1 base lay outside the gene matches. CDR3 size: 15 residues. The DNA for the CDR3 is TGCAGTGCTAGAGAGGGACTAGCGGCCCAAGAGACCCAGTACTTC. It translates to CSAREGLAAQETQYF.

This clonotype has just a few counts. The chain links TRBV7-2 to TRBJ1-2, with D hard to call. This CDR3 is built from 13 residues. V lost 4 bases and J 2 bases, leaving 8 bases between the germline ends. Germline V gene lookup returns CDR1 SGHTA and CDR2 FQGNSA. The DNA of the CDR3 is TGTGCCAGCAGCTCAACAGAGAACTATGGCTACACCTTC. Translated, it gives CASSSTENYGYTF.

This clonotype was counted a few times. The chain employs TRBV20-1 and TRBJ2-3; tentative D call: TRBD2 (7 bases). The CDR3 is 16 amino acids. V was pared by 6 bases and J by 4 bases, with 23 bases between. Germline V gene data show CDR1 as DFQATT and CDR2 as SNEGSKA (reference sequence). CDR3 sequence (DNA): TGCAGTGCCCCTCAGCTGGGGGGGGCCATTCCAGATACGCAGTATTTT. It translates to CSAPQLGGAIPDTQYF.

V and J are TRBV5-1 and TRBJ2-5, with a weak D call TRBD2 (5 bases). V dropped 2 bases and J dropped 5 bases, with 10 bases sitting between them. This CDR3 is built from 13 residues. The germline V gene has CDR1 SGHRS and CDR2 YFSETQ. This CDR3 reads CASSFRGTETQYF. CDR3 in DNA: TGCGCCAGCAGCTTCCGGGGTACCGAGACCCAGTACTTC.

This clonotype has more than one count but fewer than ten. V usage is TRBV12-3 or TRBV12-4 and J usage is TRBJ2-1; D might be TRBD1 or TRBD2, each matching 6 bases. V lost 7 bases, J lost 9 bases, and 22 bases lay in between. This CDR3 has 15 amino acids. The CDR3 nucleotides are TGTGCCAGCACCCCGGTCGGGGGCCCTCAGGGTGAGCAGTTCTTC. The encoded protein is CASTPVGGPQGEQFF.

The chain couples TRBV7-2 to TRBJ2-3; D is uncertain. The V end lost 7 bases, the J end lost 2 bases, and 16 bases lay between the germline ends. There are 15 residues in the CDR3. Germline CDR1 and CDR2: SGHTA and FQGNSA. CDR3 residues: CASTSDGAPTDTQYF. The CDR3 nucleotides read TGTGCCAGCACCAGTGACGGAGCTCCCACAGATACGCAGTATTTT. Combining the CDR3 with reference TRBV7-2 and TRBJ2-3 gives the whole variable domain GAGVSQSPSNKVTEKGKDVELRCDPISGHTALYWYRQSLGQGLEFLIYFQGNSAPDKSGLPSDRFSAERTGGSVSTLTIQRTQQEDSAVYLCASTSDGAPTDTQYFGPGTRLTVL.

J is TRBJ2-3 and V is TRBV20-1, with 7 bases matching TRBD2. J lost 1 base, V lost 1 base, and 8 bases had no gene match. The germline V gene has CDR1 DFQATT and CDR2 SNEGSKA (reference sequence). The CDR3 length is 16 residues. The CDR3 is CSARGVLAGRTDTQYF. The CDR3 DNA reads as TGCAGTGCTAGAGGGGTCTTAGCGGGCCGCACAGATACGCAGTATTTT.

The V gene is TRBV6-1, the J gene TRBJ2-4; the match to TRBD1 covers 9 bases. This CDR3 comprises 16 residues. The germline gives CDR1 MNHNS, CDR2 SASEGT. The J segment lost 9 bases and the V segment lost 8 bases, leaving 17 bases of the junction unmatched. The CDR3 bases are TGTGCCAGCTATTCCGGAATCGGGACAGGGCTTGTCATTCAGTACTTC. Translated: CASYSGIGTGLVIQYF.

The chain recombines TRBV7-2 with TRBJ2-1; TRBD2 matches 14 bases. Germline V CDR1 and CDR2: SGHTA, FQGNSA. After removal of 3 bases from V and 9 bases from J, the junction contained 10 bases not matched to a gene. CDR3 length: 17 residues. CDR3 amino acids: CASSFYPRLAGGIEQFF. CDR3 bases: TGTGCCAGCAGCTTCTACCCGCGACTAGCGGGAGGGATTGAGCAGTTCTTC.